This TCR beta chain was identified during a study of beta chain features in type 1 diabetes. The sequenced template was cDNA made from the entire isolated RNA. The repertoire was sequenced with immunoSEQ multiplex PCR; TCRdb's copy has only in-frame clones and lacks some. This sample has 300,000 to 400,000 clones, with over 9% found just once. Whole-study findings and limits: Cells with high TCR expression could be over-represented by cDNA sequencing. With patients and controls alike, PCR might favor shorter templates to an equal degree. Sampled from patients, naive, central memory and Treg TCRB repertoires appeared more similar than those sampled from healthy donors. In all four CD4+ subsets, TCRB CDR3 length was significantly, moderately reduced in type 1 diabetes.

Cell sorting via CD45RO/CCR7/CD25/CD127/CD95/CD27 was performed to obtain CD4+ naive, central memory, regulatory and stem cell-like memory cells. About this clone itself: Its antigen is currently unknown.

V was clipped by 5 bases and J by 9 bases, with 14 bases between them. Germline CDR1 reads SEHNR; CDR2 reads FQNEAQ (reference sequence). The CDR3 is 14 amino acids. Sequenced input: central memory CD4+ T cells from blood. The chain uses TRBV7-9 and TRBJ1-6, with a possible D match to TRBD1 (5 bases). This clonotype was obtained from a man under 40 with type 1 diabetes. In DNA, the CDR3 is TGTGCCAGCAGCGAAACCAGGGATGGTTCACCCCTCCACTTT. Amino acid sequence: CASSETRDGSPLHF.